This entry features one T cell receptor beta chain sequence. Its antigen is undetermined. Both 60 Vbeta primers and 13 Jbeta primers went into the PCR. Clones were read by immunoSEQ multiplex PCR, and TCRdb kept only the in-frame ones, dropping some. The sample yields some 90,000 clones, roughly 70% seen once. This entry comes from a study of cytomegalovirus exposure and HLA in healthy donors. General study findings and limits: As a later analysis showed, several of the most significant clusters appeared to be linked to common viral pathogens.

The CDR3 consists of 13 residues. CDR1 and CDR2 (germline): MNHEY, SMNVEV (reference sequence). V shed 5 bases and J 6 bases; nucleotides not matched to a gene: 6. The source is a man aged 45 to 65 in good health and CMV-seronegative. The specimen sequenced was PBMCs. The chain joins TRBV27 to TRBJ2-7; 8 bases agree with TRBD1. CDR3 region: CASSGTGGSEQYF. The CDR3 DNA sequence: TGTGCCAGCAGTGGTACAGGGGGGTCCGAGCAGTACTTC.